What follows are 25 T cell receptor beta chains derived from one specimen sequenced in a study of identical twins. TCRdb fed the 5' RACE reads into MiXCR, producing one record per CDR3 protein. The data show around 370,000 distinct CDR3 sequences, 9% to 10% seen once. Sequences were obtained from naive T cells sorted from blood. The receptors originated from a woman aged 45-60 years in good health.

There are many counts of this clonotype. The chain has TRBV6-5 and TRBJ2-1, with TRBD2 matching over 14 bases. The CDR3 contains 15 residues. V was clipped by 6 bases and J by 13 bases; unmatched bases: 11. The V gene's germline CDR1 is MNHEY and CDR2 SVGAGI. CDR3 nucleotides: TGTGCCAGCAGCCATCGAATGGGACTAGCGGGAGATCAGTTCTTC. This translates into CASSHRMGLAGDQFF.

Comment on this clonotype: At one boundary the junction diverges from the germline segment, which might be a read error. The V gene is TRBV7-8, the J gene TRBJ2-1; D gene unclear. The CDR3 loop spans 11 amino acids. CDR1 SGHVS and CDR2 FQNEAQ come from the germline V gene. CDR3: CASSQDKYLVF. CDR3 in DNA: TGTGCCAGCAGCCAAGACAAGTATCTAGTCTTC.

This clonotype came up a few times. The genes are TRBV5-1 and TRBJ2-3, with 10 bases fitting TRBD2. Looked up from germline, CDR1 is SGHRS and CDR2 is YFSETQ. This CDR3 is built from 15 residues. J gave up 2 bases and V 3 bases, and 3 bases lay outside the gene matches. The CDR3 protein is CASSSGLADTDTQYF. CDR3 bases: TGCGCCAGCAGCTCTGGACTAGCGGACACAGATACGCAGTATTTT.

Notes on this clonotype: A much more abundant neighbour one base away suggests this may be a read error. The J gene is TRBJ2-1, the V gene TRBV5-1; 8 bases are shared with TRBD2. CDR1 is SGHRS and CDR2 is YFSETQ in the germline V gene. The CDR3 extends over 17 amino acids. The chain's CDR3 is CASSALTSAFSYNKQFF. In DNA form, the CDR3 reads TGCGCCAGCAGCGCCTTGACTAGCGCCTTCTCCTACAATAAGCAGTTCTTC.

The V call is TRBV7-8, the J call TRBJ1-4; D is unclear. The V end was cut by 3 bases, the J end by 8 bases, with 10 bases between. The CDR3 consists of 13 residues. Looked up from germline, CDR1 is SGHVS and CDR2 is FQNEAQ. DNA of the CDR3: TGTGCCAGCAGCTTCGCCGACGGCGAAAAACTGTTTTTT. Translating it yields CASSFADGEKLFF.

This clonotype was seen repeatedly, ten times or more. The V and J genes are TRBV11-2 and TRBJ2-7; 7 bases map to TRBD2. The junction had 13 bases not matched to a gene; V was cut back by 5 bases and J by 6 bases. This CDR3 comprises 15 residues. The germline V gene encodes CDR1 SGHAT and CDR2 FQNNGV. The DNA for the CDR3 is TGTGCCAGCAGCCCACATGTCGGGGGGTTGAGCGAGCAGTACGTC. It is translated as CASSPHVGGLSEQYV.

This clonotype was recorded many times. The rearrangement joins TRBV20-1 to TRBJ2-5; 7 bases map to TRBD2. The CDR3 covers 13 residues. V was clipped by 4 bases and J by 2 bases; unmatched bases: 4. Germline loops: CDR1 DFQATT, CDR2 SNEGSKA (reference sequence). The CDR3 DNA reads TGCAGTGCTATTCTAGCGGTTCAAGAGACCCAGTACTTC. As protein: CSAILAVQETQYF.

The chain uses TRBV7-6 and TRBJ2-1; D is perhaps TRBD2 (5 bases). Germline V gives CDR1 SGHVS, CDR2 FNYEAQ. V shed 1 base and J shed 8 bases, with 15 bases lying between them. The CDR3 covers 15 residues. Here the CDR3 DNA reads TGTGCCAGCAGCTTAGGGGGTCGGGATTGGGATGAGCAGTTCTTC. Amino acids: CASSLGGRDWDEQFF.

Only a few counts were recorded for this clonotype. The chain joins TRBV14 to TRBJ2-3; 9 bases agree with TRBD2. The CDR3 has 14 amino acids. Trimming at V came to 3 bases and at J to 7 bases, leaving 5 bases not matched to a gene. The germline V gene has CDR1 SGHDN and CDR2 FVKESK. The CDR3 bases are TGTGCCAGCAGCCATCCGACTAGCGGCCATACGCAGTATTTT. Its translation: CASSHPTSGHTQYF.

The chain links TRBV7-8 to TRBJ1-1; D gene unclear. V was cut by 5 bases and J by 3 bases, with 19 bases left in between. The CDR3 covers 16 residues. Germline V CDR1 and CDR2: SGHVS, FQNEAQ. The CDR3 nucleotides read TGTGCCAGCAGCACTAGCGTAGAGGGATTGGACACTGAAGCTTTCTTT. It encodes CASSTSVEGLDTEAFF.

This clonotype was observed a handful of times. The V call is TRBV5-4, the J call TRBJ1-1; a possible D gene is TRBD1 (5 bases). CDR1 is SGHNT, CDR2 YYREEE, per germline (reference sequence). The V and J ends lost 3 bases and 5 bases respectively, with 17 bases between them. The CDR3 loop spans 15 amino acids. Written as DNA, the CDR3 is TGTGCCAGCAGCTCTACAGGACCACTGGGGACTGAAGCTTTCTTT. This sequence encodes CASSSTGPLGTEAFF. Full variable domain (missing parts from reference TRBV5-4 and TRBJ1-1): ETGVTQSPTHLIKTRGQQVTLRCSSQSGHNTVSWYQQALGQGPQFIFQYYREEENGRGNFPPRFSGLQFPNYSSELNVNALELDDSALYLCASSSTGPLGTEAFFGQGTRLTVV.

This clonotype came up many times. V is TRBV5-4 and J is TRBJ2-7; TRBD1 aligns across 7 bases. The CDR3 loop spans 15 amino acids. The germline CDR1 and CDR2 sequences are SGHNT and YYREEE (reference sequence). Trimming at V came to 7 bases and at J to 0 bases, leaving 10 bases not matched to a gene. The chain's CDR3 is CASARQGRSSYEQYF. The CDR3 DNA follows: TGTGCCAGCGCCAGACAGGGCCGAAGCTCCTACGAGCAGTACTTC.

This clonotype has ten or more counts. CDR3 sequence: CASKGGASGFEQYF. CDR3 in DNA: TGTGCCAGCAAAGGAGGGGCTAGCGGCTTCGAGCAGTACTTC. V is TRBV12-3 or TRBV12-4 and J is TRBJ2-7, with TRBD2 matching 7 bases. The V gene end was trimmed by 7 bases and the J gene end by 6 bases; junction bases not matched to a gene: 12. The CDR3 sequence is 14 residues long.

The chain carries TRBV25-1 and TRBJ2-4; 7 bases line up with TRBD2. This CDR3 comprises 14 residues. Germline V lookup: CDR1 MGHDK, CDR2 SYGVNS. V trimming: 6 bases; J trimming: 6 bases; junction bases outside the gene matches: 8. CDR3 in amino acids: CASSPPGGGNIQYF. The CDR3, as DNA: TGTGCCAGCAGCCCCCCGGGGGGTGGAAACATTCAGTACTTC.

This clonotype has only a few counts. V is TRBV5-1 and J is TRBJ1-2, with 7 nucleotides matching TRBD1. The CDR3 length is 15 residues. J was trimmed by 6 bases and V by 0 bases; bases with no gene match: 8. Germline V gives CDR1 SGHRS, CDR2 YFSETQ. The CDR3 nucleotides read TGCGCCAGCAGCTTGGACGGCGCAGGGGGAGATGGCTACACCTTC. Encoded protein: CASSLDGAGGDGYTF. The complete variable domain, with remaining parts taken from reference TRBV5-1 and TRBJ1-2, reads KAGVTQTPRYLIKTRGQQVTLSCSPISGHRSVSWYQQTPGQGLQFLFEYFSETQRNKGNFPGRFSGRQFSNSRSEMNVSTLELGDSALYLCASSLDGAGGDGYTFGSGTRLTVV.

This clonotype was detected only a few times. This rearrangement joins TRBV12-3 or TRBV12-4 to TRBJ1-2, with TRBD1 as a possible D gene (5 bases). This CDR3 spans 13 amino acids. V lost 8 bases to trimming and J lost 4 bases, with 14 bases between them. The CDR3 spells CASRGDGIYGYTF. In DNA form, the CDR3 reads TGTGCCAGCCGGGGGGACGGAATCTATGGCTACACCTTC.

The chain joins TRBV4-1 to TRBJ1-1, with D perhaps TRBD1 (6 bases). Germline V gene lookup returns CDR1 MGHRA and CDR2 YSYEKL. The V and J ends lost 6 bases and 5 bases respectively, with 13 bases between them. This CDR3 is 13 amino acids long. The CDR3 protein is CASSWTEKTEAFF. CDR3 coding DNA: TGCGCCAGCAGTTGGACAGAAAAAACTGAAGCTTTCTTT.

DNA for the CDR3: TGTGCCATCAGGGGGGGGAACCAAGAGACCCAGTACTTC. Its translation is CAIRGGNQETQYF. The rearrangement uses TRBV10-3 and TRBJ2-5, with TRBD2 matching 7 bases. After removal of 6 bases from V and 0 bases from J, the junction contained 1 base not matched to a gene. CDR3 length: 13 residues. Germline-derived CDR1 and CDR2 are ENHRY and SYGVKD.

The chain joins TRBV11-3 to TRBJ2-2, with D perhaps matching TRBD2 (5 bases). V lost 5 bases and J 3 bases, leaving 13 bases between the germline ends. The CDR3 runs 15 residues. Germline lookup yields CDR1 SGHNT and CDR2 YENEEA. The CDR3 region is CASSPTLRDTGELFF. In nucleotides, the CDR3 is TGTGCCAGCAGCCCCACCTTGCGGGACACCGGGGAGCTGTTTTTT.

This clonotype was detected ten times or more. The chain couples TRBV5-6 to TRBJ2-5; possible D gene TRBD1, 6 bases. The CDR3 is 14 residues long. Germline V gene data show CDR1 as SGHDT and CDR2 as YYEEEE. V lost 0 bases and J 7 bases, leaving 13 bases between the germline ends. Here the CDR3 DNA reads TGTGCCAGCAGCTTGGGGACAGCACCGGGGACCCAGTACTTC. It specifies CASSLGTAPGTQYF.

This clonotype showed up just a few times. The rearrangement uses TRBV15 and TRBJ1-5, with a weak D call TRBD1 (6 bases). The CDR3 is made up of 13 amino acids. CDR1 is LNHNV and CDR2 is YYDKDF in the germline V gene (reference sequence). V was clipped by 3 bases and J by 7 bases, with 10 bases between them. The CDR3 reads CATSRQGSQPQHF. CDR3 DNA sequence: TGTGCCACCAGCAGGCAGGGGTCCCAGCCCCAGCATTTT.

A few counts support this clonotype. This sequence joins TRBV5-1 and TRBJ1-4, with 7 positions matching TRBD1. The CDR3 totals 16 residues. Per germline, CDR1 SGHRS and CDR2 YFSETQ. V trimming: 2 bases; J trimming: 8 bases; junction bases outside the gene matches: 12. The CDR3: CASSFSQQGGREKLFF. CDR3 coding DNA: TGCGCCAGCAGCTTTTCCCAACAAGGGGGCAGGGAAAAACTGTTTTTT.

This clonotype was seen at least ten times. The V and J genes are TRBV5-1 and TRBJ2-5, with D maybe TRBD2 (6 bases). CDR3 length: 13 residues. Germline values: CDR1 SGHRS, CDR2 YFSETQ. Trimming took off 3 bases at V and 2 bases at J, with 8 bases between the two ends. The DNA of the CDR3 is TGCGCCAGCAGCTCCGGGGGACAAGAGACCCAGTACTTC. The encoded protein is CASSSGGQETQYF.

In its sample, this clonotype was seen many times. The chain uses TRBV20-1 and TRBJ2-1; the D is unclear. The germline V and J ends were trimmed by 3 bases and 3 bases, with 12 bases remaining between them. The CDR3 is 14 residues long. Per the germline V gene, CDR1 is DFQATT and CDR2 is SNEGSKA (reference sequence). The CDR3 sequence: CSASQLIDYNEQFF. In nucleotides, the CDR3 is TGCAGTGCTAGTCAGCTAATCGACTACAATGAGCAGTTCTTC.

The rearrangement links TRBV20-1 to TRBJ1-1; D possibly corresponds to TRBD1 (5 bases). The V end was cut by 6 bases, the J end by 1 base, with 18 bases between. CDR3 length: 15 amino acids. From germline, CDR1 is DFQATT and CDR2 SNEGSKA (reference sequence). As DNA, the CDR3 is TGCAGTGCCTGGGACCCGTGGGCCCCGAACACTGAAGCTTTCTTT. Its translation is CSAWDPWAPNTEAFF.